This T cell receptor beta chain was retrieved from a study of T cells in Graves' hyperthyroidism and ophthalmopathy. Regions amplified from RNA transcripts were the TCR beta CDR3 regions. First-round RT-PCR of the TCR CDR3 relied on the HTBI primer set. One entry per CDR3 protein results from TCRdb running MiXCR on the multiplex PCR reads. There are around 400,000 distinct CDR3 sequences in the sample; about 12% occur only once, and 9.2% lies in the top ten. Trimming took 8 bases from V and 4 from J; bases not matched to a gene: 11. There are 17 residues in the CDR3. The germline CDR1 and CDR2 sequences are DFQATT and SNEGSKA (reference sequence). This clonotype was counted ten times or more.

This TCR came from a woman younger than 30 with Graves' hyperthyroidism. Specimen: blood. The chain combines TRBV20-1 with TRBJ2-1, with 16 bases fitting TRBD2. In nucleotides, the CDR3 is TGCAGTCCCACGGGACTAGCGGGAGGGGTGGAGTACAATGAGCAGTTCTTC. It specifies CSPTGLAGGVEYNEQFF.